This T cell receptor (beta chain) emerged from a study of blood T cell repertoires in COVID-19. In the study overall: Material from acute and convalescent COVID-19 was sourced from the United States, Italy and Spain.

The trim removed 2 bases at V and 5 bases at J, leaving 12 bases unmatched. This CDR3 region has 17 residues. Germline V gives CDR1 SGHDN, CDR2 FVKESK. How the authors handled the data: Estimated nucleated cell counts came from reference gene primer amplification. Sequencing was performed with immunoSEQ multiplex PCR; in TCRdb, only in-frame clones are kept and a portion is missing. From that table come the V and J calls and clone size; the DNA was used to work out D and trimming. The sample has 150,000 to 200,000 clones; under 90% are singletons. The rearrangement joins TRBV14 to TRBJ2-1; 7 bases fit TRBD1. This receptor was identified in a woman older than 75 with acute or convalescent COVID-19. The sequenced material came from peripheral blood. CDR3 region: CASSQPILSGTDNEQFF. The DNA of the CDR3 is TGTGCCAGCAGCCAACCTATTCTCTCCGGGACAGACAATGAGCAGTTCTTC.